This record looks at one T cell receptor (beta chain) sequence and its context. As yet, its antigen is unknown. The record originates from a study of cytomegalovirus exposure and HLA in healthy donors. This PCR relied on a set of 60 Vbeta primers and 13 Jbeta primers. Data came from immunoSEQ multiplex PCR; TCRdb stores just in-frame clones and leaves some out. Seen here are roughly 170,000 clones, roughly 84% observed once, and the top ten hold under 1.5%. Overall study results and limits: Apart from CMV serostatus, no immune exposure information was available.

Sequenced material: PBMCs. The TCR was taken from a girl aged 2 to 9 in good health and CMV-seropositive.

As DNA, the CDR3 is TGTGCCAGCAGCCGGGTCCCGGAGGATCAGCCCCAGCATTTT. Its translation is CASSRVPEDQPQHF. This chain uses TRBV14 with TRBJ1-5; D is unresolved. Germline V lookup: CDR1 SGHDN, CDR2 FVKESK. The germline V and J ends were trimmed by 4 bases and 5 bases, with 12 bases remaining between them. There are 14 residues in the CDR3.